This TCR beta chain was documented in a study of blood T cell repertoires in COVID-19. About the study: Samples representing acute and convalescent COVID-19 were sourced from the United States, Italy and Spain. The cDNA or gDNA used as material had been derived from T cells, B-cell-depleted T cells, or PBMCs.

With V trimmed by 5 bases and J by 4 bases, 6 bases remained unmatched. Germline assignment: CDR1 SGHAT and CDR2 FQNNGV. The CDR3 has 14 residues. Methods used by the authors: From reference gene primer amplification, estimates of nucleated cell counts were derived. Profiled with immunoSEQ multiplex PCR; TCRdb holds only in-frame clones, not every one. That table gives V, J and clone size, and the DNA gave D and trimming. The repertoire has 60,000 to 90,000 clones, around 90% of them found once; the top ten carry 4.9%. The clonotype comes from a woman aged 80 or over with active or convalescent COVID-19. The chain employs TRBV11-2 and TRBJ2-5; 8 bases agree with TRBD2. Sequenced sample: peripheral blood. The CDR3 spells CASSQSGGGETQYF. The CDR3 DNA is TGTGCCAGCAGCCAAAGCGGGGGTGGAGAGACCCAGTACTTC.